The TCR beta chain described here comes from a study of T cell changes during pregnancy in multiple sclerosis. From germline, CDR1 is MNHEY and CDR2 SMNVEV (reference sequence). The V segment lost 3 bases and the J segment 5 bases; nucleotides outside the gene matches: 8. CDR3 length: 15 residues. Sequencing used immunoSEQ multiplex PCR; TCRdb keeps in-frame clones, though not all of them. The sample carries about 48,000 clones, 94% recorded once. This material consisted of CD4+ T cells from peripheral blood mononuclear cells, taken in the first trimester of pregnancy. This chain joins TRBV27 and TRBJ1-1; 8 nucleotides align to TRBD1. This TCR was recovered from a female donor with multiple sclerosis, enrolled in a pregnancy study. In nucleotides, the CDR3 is TGTGCCAGCAGTTTCTCAGGGGGCGATGGAACTGAAGCTTTCTTT. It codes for CASSFSGGDGTEAFF.